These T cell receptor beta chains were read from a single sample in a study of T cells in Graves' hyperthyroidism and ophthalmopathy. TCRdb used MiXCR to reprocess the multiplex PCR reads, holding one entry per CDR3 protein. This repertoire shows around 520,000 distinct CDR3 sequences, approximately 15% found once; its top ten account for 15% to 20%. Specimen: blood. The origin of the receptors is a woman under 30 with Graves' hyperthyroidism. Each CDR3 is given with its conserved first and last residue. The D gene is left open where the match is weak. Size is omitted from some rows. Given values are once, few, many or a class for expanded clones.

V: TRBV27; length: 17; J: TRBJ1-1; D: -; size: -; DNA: TGTGCCAGCAGTCGTCGGACATATACCATTATGAACACTGAAGCTTTCTTT; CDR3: CASSRRTYTIMNTEAFF
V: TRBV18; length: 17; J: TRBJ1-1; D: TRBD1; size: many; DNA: TGTGCCAGCTCACCAGTGGACAGGACTTCTTTGGGCACTGAAGCTTTCTTT; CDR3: CASSPVDRTSLGTEAFF
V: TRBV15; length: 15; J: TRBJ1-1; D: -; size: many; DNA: TGTGCCACCAGCAGAGATCGTTCTTTGAACACTGAAGCTTTCTTT; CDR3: CATSRDRSLNTEAFF
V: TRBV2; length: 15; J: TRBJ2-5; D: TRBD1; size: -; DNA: TGTGCCAGCAACACGGGACAGGGGGGACAAGAGACCCAGTACTTC; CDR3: CASNTGQGGQETQYF
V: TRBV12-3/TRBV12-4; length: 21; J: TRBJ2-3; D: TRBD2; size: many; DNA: TGTGCCAGCACCCTAGGGACTAGCGGGAGGGCCGAGAAAGTACACACAGATACGCAGTATTTT; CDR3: CASTLGTSGRAEKVHTDTQYF
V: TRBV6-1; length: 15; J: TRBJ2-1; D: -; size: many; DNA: TGTGCCAGCAGTCCAGCAATTAGCTCCTACAATGAGCAGTTCTTC; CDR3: CASSPAISSYNEQFF
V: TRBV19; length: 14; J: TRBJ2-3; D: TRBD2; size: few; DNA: TGTGCCAGTAGTATGGAGGGTAGCGGGAGTGAGCAGTATTTT; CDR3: CASSMEGSGSEQYF
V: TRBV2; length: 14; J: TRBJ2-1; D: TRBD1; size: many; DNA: TGTGCCAGCAGAACCGACAGGGGCAAAAATGAGCAGTTCTTC; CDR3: CASRTDRGKNEQFF
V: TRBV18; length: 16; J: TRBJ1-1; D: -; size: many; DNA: TGTGCCAGCTCAACGCGGATGCAGGGCCCCTTGATTGAAGCTTTCTTT; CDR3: CASSTRMQGPLIEAFF
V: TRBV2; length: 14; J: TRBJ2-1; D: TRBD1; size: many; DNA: TGTGCCAGCAGTGTGGACAGGGGTAACGAGGTGGAGTTCTTC; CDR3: CASSVDRGNEVEFF
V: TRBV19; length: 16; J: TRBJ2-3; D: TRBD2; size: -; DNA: TGTGCCAGTAGTATAGATCGGAGCGGGAAAGGTGATACGCAGTATTTT; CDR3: CASSIDRSGKGDTQYF
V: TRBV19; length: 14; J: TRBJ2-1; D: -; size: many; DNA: TGTGCCAGTTCCCTGAGGGGGGGAGCCAATGAGCAGTTCTTC; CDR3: CASSLRGGANEQFF
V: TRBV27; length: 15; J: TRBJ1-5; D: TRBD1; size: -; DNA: TGTGCCAGCAGCCTGGGACAGGGGGCAAATCAGCCCCAGCATTTT; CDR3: CASSLGQGANQPQHF
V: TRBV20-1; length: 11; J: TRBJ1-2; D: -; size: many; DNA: TGCAGTGCTAGGGACAACTATGGCTACACCTTC; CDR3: CSARDNYGYTF
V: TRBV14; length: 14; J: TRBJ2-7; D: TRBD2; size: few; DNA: TGTGCCAGCAGCCCCGGACTAGCGGGAGCCGAGCAGTACTTC; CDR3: CASSPGLAGAEQYF
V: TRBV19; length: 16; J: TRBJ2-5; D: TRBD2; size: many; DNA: TGTGCCAGTAGTATACAGCAGCGGGAGGGCCGTGAGACCCAGTACTTC; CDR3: CASSIQQREGRETQYF
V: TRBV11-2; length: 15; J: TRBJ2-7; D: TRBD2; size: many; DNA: TGTGCCAGCACCCCACTAGCGGGAGGGGCCTACGAGCAGTACTTC; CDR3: CASTPLAGGAYEQYF
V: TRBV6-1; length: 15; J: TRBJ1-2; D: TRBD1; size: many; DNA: TGTGCCAGCAGGGGGACAGGGGATCGTAGCTATGGCTACACCTTC; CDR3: CASRGTGDRSYGYTF
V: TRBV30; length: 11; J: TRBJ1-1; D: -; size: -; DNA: TGTGCCTGGAGTGGAGGGTGGGAAGCTTTCTTT; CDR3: CAWSGGWEAFF
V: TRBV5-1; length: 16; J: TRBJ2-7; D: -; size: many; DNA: TGCGCCAGCAGCTTGGGCGGGCGGGCGTTATCCTACGAGCAGTACTTC; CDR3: CASSLGGRALSYEQYF
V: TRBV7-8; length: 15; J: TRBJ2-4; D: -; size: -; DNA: TGTGCCAGCAGCTCGGCCTCGGGAAACAAAAACATTCAGTACTTC; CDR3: CASSSASGNKNIQYF
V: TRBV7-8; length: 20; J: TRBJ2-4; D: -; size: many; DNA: TGTGCCAGCAGCTTAAGGGAAAGCAGGGGCGAGTACCTAGCCAAAAACATTCAGTACTTC; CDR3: CASSLRESRGEYLAKNIQYF
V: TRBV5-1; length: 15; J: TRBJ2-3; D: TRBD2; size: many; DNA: TGCGCCAGCAGCTTTATAGCGGGAGGATCAGATACGCAGTATTTT; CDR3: CASSFIAGGSDTQYF
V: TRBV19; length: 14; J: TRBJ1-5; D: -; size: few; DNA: TGTGCCAGTAGTATTCACGGGGGCAATCAGCCCCAGCATTTT; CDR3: CASSIHGGNQPQHF
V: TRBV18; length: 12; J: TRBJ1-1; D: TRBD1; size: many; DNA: TGTGCCAGCTCGACCGGGACAGGCGCAGCTTTCTTT; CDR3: CASSTGTGAAFF
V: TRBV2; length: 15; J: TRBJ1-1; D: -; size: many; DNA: TGTGCCAGCAGTGCTTTTTTGGTTTCGAGCACTGAAGCTTTCTTT; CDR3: CASSAFLVSSTEAFF
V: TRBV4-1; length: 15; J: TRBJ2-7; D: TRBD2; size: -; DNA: TGCGCCAGCAGCCAAGCATGGCGGGAGGGCTACGAGCAGTACTTC; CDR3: CASSQAWREGYEQYF
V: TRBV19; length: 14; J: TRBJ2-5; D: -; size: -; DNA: TGTGCCAGTAGTACCCTGTCCCGTGGGGAGACCCAGTACTTC; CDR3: CASSTLSRGETQYF
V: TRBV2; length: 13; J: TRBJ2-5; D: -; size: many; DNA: TGTGCCAGCAGATGGGGTGGGAGGGAGACCCAGTACTTC; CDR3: CASRWGGRETQYF
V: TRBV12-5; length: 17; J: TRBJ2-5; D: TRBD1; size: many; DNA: TGTGCTAGTGGTCCAAACAGGACAGGGGGCTGGTCGGAGACCCAGTACTTC; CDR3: CASGPNRTGGWSETQYF
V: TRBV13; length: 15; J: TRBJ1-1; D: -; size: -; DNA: TGTGCCAGCAGCAGTCGGCTGGGGTTGAACACTGAAGCTTTCTTT; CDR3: CASSSRLGLNTEAFF
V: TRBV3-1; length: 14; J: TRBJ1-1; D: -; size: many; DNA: TGTGCCAGCAGCCAGGGCCTTGCGAGGGCTGAAGCTTTCTTT; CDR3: CASSQGLARAEAFF
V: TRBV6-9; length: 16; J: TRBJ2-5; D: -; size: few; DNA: TGTGCCAGCAGTTACCCATCAGGCAGGCGAGGAGAGACCCAGTACTTC; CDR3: CASSYPSGRRGETQYF
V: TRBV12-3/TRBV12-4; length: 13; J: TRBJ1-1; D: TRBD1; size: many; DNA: TGTGCCAGCAGTTGGACAGGGAACACTGAAGCTTTCTTT; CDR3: CASSWTGNTEAFF
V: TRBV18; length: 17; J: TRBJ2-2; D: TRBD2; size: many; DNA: TGTGCCAGCTCACCTCCGACGGGACTAGCGAACACCGGGGAGCTGTTTTTT; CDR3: CASSPPTGLANTGELFF
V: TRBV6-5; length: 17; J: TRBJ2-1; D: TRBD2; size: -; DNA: TGTGCCAGCAGTTACTCTGGCGGGAGACACTCCTACAATGAGCAGTTCTTC; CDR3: CASSYSGGRHSYNEQFF
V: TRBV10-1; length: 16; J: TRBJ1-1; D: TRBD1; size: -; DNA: TGCGCCCCTAATACAGGGGAAGAGTTGTCCAACACTGAAGCTTTCTTT; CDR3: CAPNTGEELSNTEAFF
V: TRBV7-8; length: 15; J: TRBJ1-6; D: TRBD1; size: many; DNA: TGTGCCAGCAGCCGGCCGGGACAGGGTAGTTCACCCCTCCACTTT; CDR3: CASSRPGQGSSPLHF
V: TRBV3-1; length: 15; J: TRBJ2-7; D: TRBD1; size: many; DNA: TGTGCCAGCAGCCAAGCCGGGACAGGGAGCTACGAGCAGTACTTC; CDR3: CASSQAGTGSYEQYF
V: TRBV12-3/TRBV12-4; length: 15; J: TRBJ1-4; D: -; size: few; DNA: TGTGCCAGCAGTTTAGGGGCTGAAGCCTGGGTAAAACTGTTTTTT; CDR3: CASSLGAEAWVKLFF
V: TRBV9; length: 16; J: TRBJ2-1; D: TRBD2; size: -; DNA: TGTGCCAGCAGCGTAGGGATCGGGGGGGGATTGAGTGAGCAGTTCTTC; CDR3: CASSVGIGGGLSEQFF
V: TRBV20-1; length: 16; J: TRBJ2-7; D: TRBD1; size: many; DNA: TGCAGTGCTAGAGAGAGAGGCCGGACAGGGGGCTACGAGCAGTACTTC; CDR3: CSARERGRTGGYEQYF
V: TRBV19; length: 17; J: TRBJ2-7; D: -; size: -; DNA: TGTGCCAGTAGTCCTCCCCAGGAAATCTTCTATTCCTGCGAGCAGTACTTC; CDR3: CASSPPQEIFYSCEQYF
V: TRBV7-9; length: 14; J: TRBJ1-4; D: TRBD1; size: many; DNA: TGTGCCAGCTCACTCGGACAGGATAATGAAAAACTGTTTTTT; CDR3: CASSLGQDNEKLFF
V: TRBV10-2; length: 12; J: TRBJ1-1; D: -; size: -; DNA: TGCGCCAGCAGGGTTAAGAACACTGAAGCTTTCTTT; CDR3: CASRVKNTEAFF
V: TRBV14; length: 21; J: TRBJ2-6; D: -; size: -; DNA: TGTGCCAGCAGCCAAGGCAATCGTATCAGCCCCCCGATCTCTGGGGCCAACGTCCTGACTTTC; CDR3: CASSQGNRISPPISGANVLTF
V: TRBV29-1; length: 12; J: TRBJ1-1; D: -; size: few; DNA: TGCAGCGTTGAACAGGGGCTCACTGAAGCTTTCTTT; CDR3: CSVEQGLTEAFF
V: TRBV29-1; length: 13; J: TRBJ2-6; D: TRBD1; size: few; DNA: TGCAGCGTGACAGGGTCTGGGGCCAACGTCCTGACTTTC; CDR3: CSVTGSGANVLTF
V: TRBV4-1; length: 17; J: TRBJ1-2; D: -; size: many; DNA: TGCGCCAGCAGCCAAGGGGGACACCGGGGGGTTAACTATGGCTACACCTTC; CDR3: CASSQGGHRGVNYGYTF
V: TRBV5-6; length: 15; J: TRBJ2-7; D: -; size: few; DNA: TGTGCCAGCAGCAATCCTTACGAGGGAAAAGTCGAACAGTACTTC; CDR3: CASSNPYEGKVEQYF